This T cell receptor (beta chain) was observed in a study of CD8+ T cells in alopecia areata. Study-level background: Treated patients received oral tofacitinib, 5 to 10 mg twice daily. The study, taken as a whole, reports: Scalp clonality dropped significantly under tofacitinib, as did expanded CD8+ top-100 clones. Just one nonresponder means the tie between baseline CD8+ expansion and response stays uncertain. Alphabeta T cells residing in normal skin are also sequenced in scalp samples.

Note on this clone: Antigen unknown.

Treatment: oral pan-JAK inhibitor, 5-10 mg twice daily. RNA extraction and reverse transcription yielded cDNA as sequencing template. The assay was immunoSEQ multiplex PCR, and TCRdb's table has in-frame clones only and misses some. The repertoire includes some 130,000 clones, about half of them detected once, and about 0.5% sits in the top ten. Germline CDR1 and CDR2: SQVTM and ANQGSEA. Trimming pared 6 bases from V and 6 bases from J, leaving 12 bases between. The CDR3 totals 11 residues. The source of this sequence is a human donor with alopecia areata. Sample: CD4+ T cells sorted from blood, taken at week 4, from a patient treated with tofacitinib. The chain joins TRBV29-1 to TRBJ2-7; D may correspond to TRBD1 or TRBD2 (5 bases each). The CDR3 DNA sequence: TGCAGCGTAGGGACCCAAGGCGAGCAGTACTTC. It yields the protein CSVGTQGEQYF.